The clone carrying this TCR beta chain was seen only once. Libraries were prepared by immunoSEQ multiplex PCR; TCRdb keeps only in-frame clonotypes and omits some of them. Altogether 65,000 to 95,000 clones are present, 75% to 90% being singletons, with the ten largest covering roughly 6.7%. CDR1 and CDR2 (germline): SGHRS, YFSETQ. V trimming: 2 bases; J trimming: 2 bases; junction bases outside the gene matches: 8. This CDR3 spans 17 amino acids. The data originate from a study of control samples from healthy donors and cancer patients. This chain joins TRBV5-1 and TRBJ2-2; 8 positions agree with TRBD1. The sequence came from a man aged 50-59 years in good health. Sequencing was carried out using blood. The CDR3 nucleotides read TGCGCCAGCAGCTTTTCTGACAGGGGTATTAACACCGGGGAGCTGTTTTTT. Its translation is CASSFSDRGINTGELFF.